Reported below is one T cell receptor (beta chain). The antigen is not known. PCR primers comprised 60 Vbeta and 13 Jbeta primers. The protocol was immunoSEQ multiplex PCR, while the TCRdb copy is restricted to in-frame clones and leaves out a portion. The data show about 64,000 clones, and the top ten clones hold about 4%. The data are from a study of cytomegalovirus exposure and HLA in healthy donors. Study results and limitations: V- and J-gene trimming of TCR beta was linked (in a later analysis) to a missense DCLRE1C variant. Most likely, a cluster of highly shared sequence variants arose as a sequencing artifact. Whilst most TCR sequences proved rare, a subset of public TCRs occurred across many donors.

J lost 2 bases, V lost 4 bases, and 8 bases had no gene match. The CDR3 consists of 16 residues. CDR1 and CDR2 from the germline V gene are SEHNR and FQNEAQ (reference sequence). The specimen sequenced was PBMCs. The sequence was collected from a woman aged 18-29 years in good health and CMV-seronegative. The gene calls are TRBV7-9 and TRBJ2-7; 10 nucleotides align to TRBD1. In nucleotides, the CDR3 is TGTGCCAGCAGCTCCAACCGGGACAGGGGCGCCTACGAGCAGTACTTC. Its translation: CASSSNRDRGAYEQYF.